This T cell receptor (beta chain) appears in the sequencing data of a study of blood T cell repertoires in COVID-19. On the study more broadly: Two consecutive negative NP/OP PCR tests, clearance, or resolved symptoms defined Cohort 3 recovery. T cells, B-cell-depleted T cells, or PBMCs provided the cDNA or gDNA that served as material. The samples span acute and convalescent COVID-19 from the United States, Italy and Spain.

Authors' data handling: Reference gene primer amplification in the assay estimated nucleated cell counts. TCRdb's copy holds only in-frame clones and misses some; the assay was immunoSEQ multiplex PCR. V, J and clone size were drawn from that table, and D and trimming were deduced from the DNA. The data show about 210,000 clones, with approximately 90% seen just once and roughly 25% held by the top ten. V trimming: 3 bases; J trimming: 6 bases; junction bases outside the gene matches: 7. CDR3 length equals 16 residues. Germline CDR1 and CDR2: KGHDR and SFDVKD. V is TRBV24-1 and J is TRBJ2-2; 9 nucleotides align to TRBD1. The sample comprised PBMCs or T cells enriched from blood (not recorded which). This TCR derives from a woman in her thirties or forties in a cohort exposed to, infected with or recovered from COVID-19 (not recorded which). The CDR3 sequence is CATSDLGQGRAGELFF. CDR3 sequence (DNA): TGTGCCACCAGTGATCTGGGACAGGGAAGGGCCGGGGAGCTGTTTTTT.